The 26 T cell receptor beta chains below all came from one sample that was sequenced in a study of shared clonotypes between healthy human individuals. Repertoires were generated with immunoSEQ multiplex PCR, while TCRdb's copy carries only in-frame clones and drops some. Of approximately 2.4 million clones listed, 90% to 96% are singletons. Sequencing was carried out using naive CD4+ T cells sorted from blood. As to subset: CD45RA+ positively selected. These receptors all come from a man in his late teens or twenties in good health.

This chain joins TRBV7-8 and TRBJ1-1; D perhaps matches TRBD1 (6 bases). CDR1 and CDR2 from the germline V gene are SGHVS and FQNEAQ. This CDR3 region has 17 residues. Trimming left V 3 bases short and J 2 bases short, with 19 bases between. This chain's CDR3 is CASSLRWGSTGNTEAFF. The CDR3 bases are TGTGCCAGCAGCTTGCGATGGGGCTCGACAGGAAACACTGAAGCTTTCTTT.

The J gene is TRBJ1-3, the V gene TRBV18; 10 bases map to TRBD1. V shed 3 bases, J shed 3 bases, and the junction held 5 bases outside the gene matches. The CDR3 spans 16 residues. From germline, CDR1 is KGHSH and CDR2 LQKENI. CDR3 in DNA: TGTGCCAGCTCACCGGACAGGGGGGAGAGTGGAAACACCATATATTTT. It encodes CASSPDRGESGNTIYF.

The chain joins TRBV29-1 to TRBJ2-5, with 11 bases aligning to TRBD1. This CDR3 has 15 amino acids. With V trimmed by 6 bases and J by 1 base, 7 bases remained unmatched. Germline loops: CDR1 SQVTM, CDR2 ANQGSEA. The CDR3 loop is CSVVVGTGGQETQYF. The CDR3 nucleotides are TGCAGCGTCGTCGTCGGGACAGGGGGCCAAGAGACCCAGTACTTC.

The V call is TRBV7-9, the J call TRBJ2-3; TRBD2 matches 8 bases. CDR1 and CDR2 (germline): SEHNR, FQNEAQ (reference sequence). CDR3 size: 15 residues. V lost 3 bases and J lost 1; bases outside the gene matches: 3. The CDR3 region is CASSFSRGGTDTQYF. The CDR3 DNA follows: TGTGCCAGCAGCTTCTCGCGGGGGGGCACAGATACGCAGTATTTT.

The chain couples TRBV23-1 to TRBJ1-3; 8 nucleotides align to TRBD1. TRBV23-1 has ORF status, its function being uncertain. The CDR3 consists of 19 residues. Trimming cost V 0 bases and J 2 bases; bases outside gene matches: 12. Here the CDR3 reads CASSQSRTGQGCPGNTIYF. CDR3 DNA sequence: TGCGCCAGCAGTCAATCTAGGACAGGACAGGGATGCCCTGGAAACACCATATATTTT.

The chain's CDR3 is CASSQTGTGGYNEQFF. For the CDR3, the DNA is TGCGCCAGCAGCCAGACCGGGACAGGGGGGTACAATGAGCAGTTCTTC. The V gene is TRBV4-1, the J gene TRBJ2-1; TRBD1 matches 11 bases. CDR1 MGHRA and CDR2 YSYEKL come from the germline V gene. This CDR3 has 16 amino acids. Trimming at V came to 3 bases and at J to 4 bases, leaving 5 bases not matched to a gene.

V and J are TRBV10-3 and TRBJ2-7, with 9 nucleotides matching TRBD1. From germline, CDR1 is ENHRY and CDR2 SYGVKD. With 4 bases clipped from V and 0 bases from J, the junction kept 4 bases outside the gene matches. The CDR3 sequence is 15 residues long. This CDR3 reads CAISGTGDFSYEQYF. In DNA, the CDR3 is TGTGCCATCAGTGGGACAGGGGACTTCTCCTACGAGCAGTACTTC.

A single count supports this clone. The gene calls are TRBV7-2 and TRBJ2-5; no definite D call. The CDR3 has 13 residues. The germline gives CDR1 SGHTA, CDR2 FQGNSA. Trimming shortened V by 3 bases and J by 1 base, and 6 bases separated the two germline ends. The CDR3: CASSLVPQETQYF. CDR3 DNA sequence: TGTGCCAGCAGCTTGGTTCCCCAAGAGACCCAGTACTTC.

The chain joins TRBV5-8 to TRBJ1-3; D is uncertain. This CDR3 region has 16 residues. Germline CDR1 reads SGHTS; CDR2 reads YDEGEE. V gave up 3 bases and J gave up 0 bases, with 13 bases separating them. The CDR3 reads CASSWLQSHSGNTIYF. The CDR3 DNA is TGTGCCAGCAGCTGGTTACAGTCTCACTCTGGAAACACCATATATTTT. The full variable domain, rest sourced from reference TRBV5-8 and TRBJ1-3, is EAGVTQSPTHLIKTRGQQATLRCSPISGHTSVYWYQQALGLGLQFLLWYDEGEERNRGNFPPRFSGRQFPNYSSELNVNALELEDSALYLCASSWLQSHSGNTIYFGEGSWLTVV.

This chain connects TRBV5-1 to TRBJ2-5, with 7 bases matching TRBD2. Germline CDR1 and CDR2: SGHRS and YFSETQ. The CDR3 has 15 amino acids. The V gene end was trimmed by 0 bases and the J gene end by 3 bases; junction bases not matched to a gene: 5. CDR3: CASSLVAGAEETQYF. CDR3 DNA sequence: TGCGCCAGCAGCTTGGTGGCGGGAGCGGAAGAGACCCAGTACTTC.

The chain links TRBV11-2 to TRBJ2-6, with TRBD2 matching 11 bases. Germline trimming cut 1 base from V and 0 bases from J; bases unmatched to any gene: 2. The V gene's germline CDR1 is SGHAT and CDR2 FQNNGV. This CDR3 region has 18 residues. CDR3 DNA: TGTGCCAGCAGCTTAGGACTAGCGGGGATCTCTGGGGCCAACGTCCTGACTTTC. It translates to CASSLGLAGISGANVLTF.

V gene TRBV4-1 combines with J gene TRBJ1-5; the match to TRBD1 covers 7 bases. The CDR3 contains 15 residues. The trim removed 3 bases at V and 4 bases at J, leaving 6 bases unmatched. Germline CDR1 reads MGHRA; CDR2 reads YSYEKL. The CDR3 DNA reads as TGCGCCAGCAGCCAGGGGACAGTGATAAATCAGCCCCAGCATTTT. Protein: CASSQGTVINQPQHF.

The chain has TRBV30 and TRBJ2-1; 9 positions match TRBD2. CDR1 and CDR2 (germline): GTSNPN, SVGIG (reference sequence). V trimming: 4 bases; J trimming: 9 bases; junction bases outside the gene matches: 7. The CDR3 has 13 amino acids. The CDR3 here is CAWMREGALEQFF. The DNA of the CDR3 is TGTGCCTGGATGCGGGAGGGAGCGCTTGAGCAGTTCTTC.

V gene TRBV29-1 combines with J gene TRBJ2-3; D remains ambiguous. Trimming cost V 5 bases and J 1 base, with 13 bases left between them. The V gene's germline CDR1 is SQVTM and CDR2 ANQGSEA. The CDR3 spans 14 residues. The CDR3 reads CSVRVGLGTDTQYF. CDR3 in DNA: TGCAGCGTTAGGGTCGGGCTGGGCACAGATACGCAGTATTTT.

The rearrangement links TRBV29-1 to TRBJ1-5; TRBD1 is a possible D gene (6 bases). Germline V lookup: CDR1 SQVTM, CDR2 ANQGSEA. Trimming pared 4 bases from V and 0 bases from J, leaving 10 bases between. This CDR3 has 14 residues. The CDR3, as DNA: TGCAGCGTTGTTGACAGGACTAGCAATCAGCCCCAGCATTTT. Translated: CSVVDRTSNQPQHF.

The rearrangement uses TRBV19 and TRBJ2-2, with TRBD2 as a possible D gene (5 bases). The germline V gene encodes CDR1 LNHDA and CDR2 SQIVND (reference sequence). V was trimmed by 7 bases and J by 0 bases, leaving 9 bases between them. The CDR3 length is 14 residues. For the CDR3, the DNA is TGTGCCAGTACCCAGAGGGCGAACACCGGGGAGCTGTTTTTT. Its translation is CASTQRANTGELFF.

The V gene is TRBV10-3, the J gene TRBJ1-1, with TRBD1 matching over 8 bases. Germline lookup yields CDR1 ENHRY and CDR2 SYGVKD. J was trimmed by 1 base and V by 5 bases; bases with no gene match: 6. This CDR3 has 15 residues. The DNA for the CDR3 is TGTGCCATCAGTTCTGTACAGGGGGAGAACACTGAAGCTTTCTTT. Its protein product is CAISSVQGENTEAFF.

This clone was counted once. One end of the junction fails to match germline, which may point to a read error. The chain is built from TRBV7-9 and TRBJ1-4; D gene unclear. Germline V gene sequence: CDR1 SEHNR, CDR2 FQNEAQ (reference sequence). The CDR3 has 13 residues. In nucleotides, the CDR3 is TGTGCCAGCAGCTTAGAGGCGCAGTCCTCTACGATTTTT. Its protein product is CASSLEAQSSTIF.

The chain combines TRBV30 with TRBJ2-3; 7 bases match TRBD2. This CDR3 has 16 residues. Germline assignment: CDR1 GTSNPN and CDR2 SVGIG (reference sequence). V gave up 0 bases and J gave up 2 bases; unmatched junction bases: 8. CDR3 in DNA: TGTGCCTGGAGTGTAGGGGCTAGCGGATCCACAGATACGCAGTATTTT. It specifies CAWSVGASGSTDTQYF.

The rearrangement links TRBV30 to TRBJ1-2; 9 nucleotides agree with TRBD1. J lost 1 base, V lost 3 bases, and 9 bases had no gene match. Per the germline V gene, CDR1 is GTSNPN and CDR2 is SVGIG (reference sequence). The CDR3 is 16 residues long. CDR3 nucleotides: TGTGCCTGGAGGCCGATGGGGACAGGGAATAACTATGGCTACACCTTC. Protein sequence: CAWRPMGTGNNYGYTF.

The chain has TRBV7-8 and TRBJ2-1; 7 bases line up with TRBD2. Germline loops: CDR1 SGHVS, CDR2 FQNEAQ. Trimming removed 1 base from V and 7 bases from J; junction bases left unmatched: 7. The CDR3 runs to 15 residues. The DNA for the CDR3 is TGTGCCAGCAGCTTAGGAGGACTAGTGATGAATGAGCAGTTCTTC. Translation: CASSLGGLVMNEQFF.

The V and J genes are TRBV4-3 and TRBJ2-1; 7 nucleotides line up with TRBD2. CDR1 is LGHNA, CDR2 YSLEER, per germline. This CDR3 has 14 residues. The V segment lost 10 bases and the J segment 7 bases; nucleotides outside the gene matches: 13. The CDR3 nucleotides are TGCGCCACCTCGACTAGCCCCAGTACAAATGAGCAGTTCTTC. As protein: CATSTSPSTNEQFF.

V usage is TRBV27 and J usage is TRBJ1-2; 12 nucleotides align to TRBD1. The CDR3 runs 13 residues. The V gene's germline CDR1 is MNHEY and CDR2 SMNVEV (reference sequence). V lost 3 bases, J lost 8 bases, and 1 base stayed unmatched. The CDR3 sequence: CASSFGTGGGYTF. CDR3 DNA: TGTGCCAGCAGTTTCGGGACAGGGGGCGGCTACACCTTC.

The J gene is TRBJ1-2, the V gene TRBV5-5; D unresolved. The CDR3 is 15 amino acids. Germline V gene sequence: CDR1 SGHKS, CDR2 YYEKEE (reference sequence). V was trimmed by 2 bases and J by 2 bases, leaving 13 bases between them. The CDR3 coding sequence is TGTGCCAGCAGCTTTAACGACCTCTCGAACTATGGCTACACCTTC. It encodes CASSFNDLSNYGYTF.

This sequence joins TRBV5-1 and TRBJ2-5, with 9 bases identical to TRBD2. CDR1 is SGHRS, CDR2 YFSETQ, per germline. The CDR3 totals 15 residues. The V and J ends lost 4 bases and 1 base, in that order; junction bases with no gene match: 5. As DNA, the CDR3 is TGCGCCAGCAGCCAGATAGCGGGGGCCCAAGAGACCCAGTACTTC. The encoded protein is CASSQIAGAQETQYF.

This clone was detected only once. This chain links TRBV6-5 with TRBJ2-6; D remains unclear. Germline V gene lookup returns CDR1 MNHEY and CDR2 SVGAGI. V lost 6 bases and J 0 bases, leaving 9 bases between the germline ends. CDR3 size: 15 residues. CDR3 loop: CASRLQSSGANVLTF. CDR3 nucleotides: TGTGCCAGCAGGCTACAGAGCTCTGGGGCCAACGTCCTGACTTTC.